Listed below are T cell receptor beta chains from one sample, sequenced in a study of glioma-infiltrating T cells. TCRdb used MiXCR to reprocess the multiplex PCR reads, holding one entry per CDR3 protein. The sample gives about 130,000 distinct CDR3 sequences, approximately 24% of which show up once; around a quarter is in the top ten. Sequenced input: glioma tissue, nonneoplastic brain tissue, or PBMCs (not recorded which). These receptors were collected from a human donor with low-grade glioma or glioblastoma, undergoing nonglioma brain surgery, or in good health (not recorded which). Each CDR3 is given with its conserved first and last residue. A D gene is named only where the DNA matches it firmly. Size is stated for part of the rows, as once, few or many counts, or as a class when the clone is expanded.

TRBJ1-6,TRBV14,-,13,few,CASSDLLNSPLHF,TGTGCCAGCAGCGATCTTCTTAATTCACCCCTCCACTTT
TRBJ1-1,TRBV6-1,-,15,many,CASSESRRGNTEAFF,TGTGCCAGCAGTGAAAGCAGACGCGGGAACACTGAAGCTTTCTTT
TRBJ1-5,TRBV24-1,-,15,few,CATNTRGVSNQPQHF,TGTGCCACCAATACCCGGGGGGTTAGCAATCAGCCCCAGCATTTT
TRBJ2-3,TRBV20-1,TRBD1,15,few,CSAPVYRGGTDTQYF,TGCAGTGCTCCCGTCTACAGGGGTGGCACAGATACGCAGTATTTT
TRBJ1-3,TRBV6-1,TRBD1,15,many,CASSHDRASGNTIYF,TGTGCCAGCAGTCACGACAGGGCCTCTGGAAACACCATATATTTT
TRBJ2-1,TRBV7-6,TRBD2,17,few,CASSCRLAGGLRNEQFF,TGTGCCAGCAGCTGCCGACTAGCGGGGGGACTCCGGAATGAGCAGTTCTTC
TRBJ2-1,TRBV3-1,-,14,few,CASSPTESYNEQFF,TGTGCCAGCAGCCCCACGGAAAGCTACAATGAGCAGTTCTTC
TRBJ2-1,TRBV11-2,-,13,few,CASSLGQNNEQFF,TGTGCCAGCAGCTTAGGACAGAACAATGAGCAGTTCTTC
TRBJ1-1,TRBV28,-,12,many,CATVEMNTEAFF,TGTGCCACCGTAGAGATGAACACTGAAGCTTTCTTT
TRBJ2-5,TRBV19,TRBD1,13,few,CASTSGQRETQYF,TGTGCCAGTACCTCGGGACAGCGGGAGACCCAGTACTTC
TRBJ2-1,TRBV20-1,-,15,-,CSARTREPSYNEQFF,TGCAGTGCTAGAACCAGGGAGCCCTCCTACAATGAGCAGTTCTTC
TRBJ2-3,TRBV28,TRBD2,14,-,CASSTSGFTDTQYF,TGTGCCAGCAGTACTAGCGGGTTCACAGATACGCAGTATTTT
TRBJ1-1,TRBV7-3,-,16,few,CASSPGVPGVNTEAFF,TGTGCCAGCAGCCCCGGGGTTCCCGGGGTGAACACTGAAGCTTTCTTT
TRBJ1-1,TRBV3-1,-,13,-,CASSQEGGRVAFF,TGTGCCAGCAGCCAAGAGGGTGGCCGTGTAGCTTTCTTT
TRBJ2-3,TRBV28,-,14,few,CASSPRALTDTQYF,TGTGCCAGCAGCCCTAGAGCGCTCACAGATACGCAGTATTTT
TRBJ1-5,TRBV10-3,-,12,-,CAISERVWPQHF,TGTGCCATCAGTGAAAGAGTTTGGCCCCAGCATTTT
TRBJ2-5,TRBV7-7,-,14,-,CASSLGIGKETQYF,TGTGCCAGCAGCTTAGGAATAGGGAAAGAGACCCAGTACTTC
TRBJ2-3,TRBV28,-,16,many,CASSSLGPRGWDTQYF,TGTGCCAGCAGTTCCCTAGGACCCAGGGGTTGGGATACGCAGTATTTT
TRBJ2-5,TRBV24-1,TRBD1,14,few,CATEGDRGQETQYF,TGTGCCACCGAGGGCGACAGGGGCCAAGAGACCCAGTACTTC
TRBJ2-5,TRBV20-1,-,15,-,CSARVETVLWETQYF,TGCAGTGCTAGAGTAGAGACAGTACTATGGGAGACCCAGTACTTC
TRBJ2-5,TRBV19,-,15,-,CASSIYTGAKETQYF,TGTGCCAGTAGTATTTACACGGGGGCGAAAGAGACCCAGTACTTC
TRBJ2-3,TRBV29-1,-,13,few,CSVEAGRTDTQYF,TGCAGCGTTGAAGCGGGTCGGACAGATACGCAGTATTTT
TRBJ1-6,TRBV7-8,-,15,many,CASSLAGGGNSPLHF,TGTGCCAGCAGCTTAGCGGGGGGGGGAAATTCACCCCTCCACTTT
TRBJ2-1,TRBV20-1,TRBD1,15,many,CSARGVWTGGNEQFF,TGCAGTGCTAGAGGGGTTTGGACAGGGGGCAATGAGCAGTTCTTC
TRBJ1-1,TRBV20-1,-,15,-,CSARVPARFNTEAFF,TGCAGTGCTAGAGTCCCGGCGAGGTTTAACACTGAAGCTTTCTTT
TRBJ2-1,TRBV7-6,TRBD2,16,many,CASSRTSGGRYNEQFF,TGTGCCAGCAGCAGGACTAGCGGGGGACGTTACAATGAGCAGTTCTTC
TRBJ2-5,TRBV19,-,13,-,CASSISYQETQYF,TGTGCCAGTAGTATATCTTACCAAGAGACCCAGTACTTC
TRBJ1-5,TRBV19,-,14,few,CASPHRGGLKPQHF,TGTGCCAGTCCCCATAGGGGCGGCTTGAAGCCCCAGCATTTT
TRBJ2-3,TRBV20-1,-,16,few,CSARGGGAASTDTQYF,TGCAGTGCTAGAGGAGGCGGGGCCGCCAGCACAGATACGCAGTATTTT
TRBJ2-5,TRBV6-6,-,14,-,CASSYLGPQETQYF,TGTGCCAGCAGTTACCTAGGCCCGCAAGAGACCCAGTACTTC
TRBJ2-4,TRBV18,TRBD1,13,-,CASSLDRENIQYF,TGTGCCAGCTCACTGGACAGGGAAAACATTCAGTACTTC
TRBJ1-5,TRBV7-9,-,13,-,CASSVLDNQPQHF,TGTGCCAGCAGTGTTTTGGATAATCAGCCCCAGCATTTT
TRBJ2-5,TRBV7-2,-,12,-,CAGRQNQETQYF,TGTGCCGGTCGACAGAACCAAGAGACCCAGTACTTC
TRBJ1-5,TRBV7-9,-,13,many,CASSLDTYQPQHF,TGTGCCAGCAGCCTCGACACATATCAGCCCCAGCATTTT
TRBJ2-1,TRBV6-2/TRBV6-3,TRBD2,18,-,CASSRTSGGRGMGNEQFF,TGTGCCAGCAGCCGGACTAGCGGGGGGCGGGGTATGGGGAATGAGCAGTTCTTC
TRBJ2-3,TRBV12-3/TRBV12-4,-,15,-,CASEEGTKSTDTQYF,TGTGCCAGCGAAGAAGGTACCAAAAGCACAGATACGCAGTATTTT
TRBJ2-5,TRBV7-2,-,16,many,CASSLNWARAEETQYF,TGTGCCAGCAGCTTAAACTGGGCGCGGGCCGAAGAGACCCAGTACTTC
TRBJ2-1,TRBV5-1,TRBD2,15,few,CASSPSSGGYNEQFF,TGCGCCAGCAGCCCGTCTAGCGGGGGGTACAATGAGCAGTTCTTC
TRBJ1-1,TRBV10-3,-,17,-,CAISESRGAALNTEAFF,TGTGCCATCAGTGAGTCCCGCGGGGCAGCTCTGAACACTGAAGCTTTCTTT
TRBJ1-5,TRBV19,TRBD1,15,-,CASSIPGGGGQPQHF,TGTGCCAGTAGTATACCTGGGGGAGGGGGCCAGCCCCAGCATTTT
TRBJ2-1,TRBV15,-,16,medium-sized,CATSSPDLSSYNEQFF,TGTGCCACCAGCAGTCCCGACCTGAGCTCCTACAATGAGCAGTTCTTC
TRBJ2-3,TRBV6-1,-,15,-,CASSHSGSQGDAQYF,TGTGCCAGCAGTCACAGCGGGTCCCAGGGGGATGCGCAGTATTTT